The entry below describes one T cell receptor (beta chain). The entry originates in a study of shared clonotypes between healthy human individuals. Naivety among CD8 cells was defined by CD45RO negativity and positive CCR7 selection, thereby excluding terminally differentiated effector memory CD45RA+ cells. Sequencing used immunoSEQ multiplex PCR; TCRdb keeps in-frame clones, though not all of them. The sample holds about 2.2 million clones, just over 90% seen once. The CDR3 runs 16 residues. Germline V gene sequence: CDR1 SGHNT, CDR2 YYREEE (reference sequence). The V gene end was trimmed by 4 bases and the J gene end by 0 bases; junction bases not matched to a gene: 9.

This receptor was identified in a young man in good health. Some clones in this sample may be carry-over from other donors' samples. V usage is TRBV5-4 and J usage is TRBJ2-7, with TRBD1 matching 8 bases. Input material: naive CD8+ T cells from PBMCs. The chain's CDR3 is CASSQDRGPSSYEQYF. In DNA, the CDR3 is TGTGCCAGCAGCCAAGACAGGGGCCCGAGCTCCTACGAGCAGTACTTC.